The 4 T cell receptor beta chains given below trace back to one sample, sequenced in a study of blood T cell repertoires in COVID-19. TCRdb's table, derived via immunoSEQ multiplex PCR, lists solely in-frame clones and lacks some. The profile covers 100,000 to 150,000 clones, with approximately 80% appearing a single time and around 5.9% taken by the ten largest. Material for sequencing was peripheral blood. The receptors shown here come from a man between 70 and 80 years old with acute or convalescent COVID-19.

V is TRBV5-1 and J is TRBJ2-3; 8 nucleotides match TRBD2. This CDR3 spans 15 amino acids. CDR1 is SGHRS, CDR2 YFSETQ, per germline. J lost 2 bases, V lost 7 bases, and 9 bases had no gene match. The CDR3 loop is CASRTQAGATDTQYF. CDR3 bases: TGCGCCAGCCGGACCCAAGCGGGGGCCACAGATACGCAGTATTTT. Together with reference TRBV5-1 and TRBJ2-3, the CDR3 gives the full variable domain: KAGVTQTPRYLIKTRGQQVTLSCSPISGHRSVSWYQQTPGQGLQFLFEYFSETQRNKGNFPGRFSGRQFSNSRSEMNVSTLELGDSALYLCASRTQAGATDTQYFGPGTRLTVL.

This rearrangement joins TRBV27 to TRBJ1-4; the D gene is possibly TRBD1 (6 bases). The CDR3 is 14 residues long. V was trimmed by 2 bases and J by 7 bases, leaving 11 bases between them. From germline, CDR1 is MNHEY and CDR2 SMNVEV (reference sequence). The DNA for the CDR3 is TGTGCCAGCAGTTTAACAAGCAGGGGTGAAAAACTGTTTTTT. Protein sequence: CASSLTSRGEKLFF. Drawing the rest from reference TRBV27 and TRBJ1-4, the complete variable domain is EAQVTQNPRYLITVTGKKLTVTCSQNMNHEYMSWYRQDPGLGLRQIYYSMNVEVTDKGDVPEGYKVSRKEKRNFPLILESPSPNQTSLYFCASSLTSRGEKLFFGSGTQLSVL.

This chain connects TRBV19 to TRBJ1-5; D is unclear. With 7 bases removed from V and 3 bases from J, the gap between germline ends came to 7 bases. The CDR3 runs 12 residues. The germline V gene encodes CDR1 LNHDA and CDR2 SQIVND (reference sequence). The CDR3 coding sequence is TGTGCCAGTACGAGGGACAATCAGCCCCAGCATTTT. As protein: CASTRDNQPQHF.

The genes are TRBV11-3 and TRBJ2-5; a weak D match, TRBD1 (6 bases). Trimming shortened V by 0 bases and J by 4 bases, and 12 bases separated the two germline ends. The CDR3 sequence is 15 residues long. CDR1 SGHNT and CDR2 YENEEA come from the germline V gene. The CDR3 spells CASSLDGGGIETQYF. The CDR3 DNA reads as TGTGCCAGCAGCTTAGATGGGGGCGGCATAGAGACCCAGTACTTC.